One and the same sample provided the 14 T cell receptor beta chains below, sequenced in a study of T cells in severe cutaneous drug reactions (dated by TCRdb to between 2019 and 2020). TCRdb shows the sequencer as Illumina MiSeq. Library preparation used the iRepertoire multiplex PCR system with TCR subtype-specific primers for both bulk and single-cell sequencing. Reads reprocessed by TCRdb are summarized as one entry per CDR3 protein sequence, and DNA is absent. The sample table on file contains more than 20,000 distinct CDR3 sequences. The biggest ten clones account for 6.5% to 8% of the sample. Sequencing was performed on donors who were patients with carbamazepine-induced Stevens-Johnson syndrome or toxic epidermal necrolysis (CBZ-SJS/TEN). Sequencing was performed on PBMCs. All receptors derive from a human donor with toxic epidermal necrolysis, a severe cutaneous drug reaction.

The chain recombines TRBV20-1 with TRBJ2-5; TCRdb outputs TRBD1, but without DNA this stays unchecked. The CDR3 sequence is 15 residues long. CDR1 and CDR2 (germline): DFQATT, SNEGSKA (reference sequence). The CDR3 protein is CSASGTGKNQETQYF.

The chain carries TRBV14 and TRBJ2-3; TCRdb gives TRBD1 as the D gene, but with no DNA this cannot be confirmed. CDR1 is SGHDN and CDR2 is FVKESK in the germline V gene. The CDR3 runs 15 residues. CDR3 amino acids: CASSQWTGGTDTQYF.

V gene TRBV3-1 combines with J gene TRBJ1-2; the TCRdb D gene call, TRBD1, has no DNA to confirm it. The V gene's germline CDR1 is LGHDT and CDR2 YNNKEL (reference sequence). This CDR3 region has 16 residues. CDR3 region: CASSHLRGADNYGYTF.

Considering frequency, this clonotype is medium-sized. The CDR3 region is CAWSVVDRQYGYTF. V is TRBV30 and J is TRBJ1-2; the D gene TCRdb calls, TRBD1, cannot be checked with no DNA. Germline assignment: CDR1 GTSNPN and CDR2 SVGIG (reference sequence). The CDR3 spans 14 residues.

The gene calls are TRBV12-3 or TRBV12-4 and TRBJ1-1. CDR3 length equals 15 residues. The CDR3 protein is CASSPQRATYTEAFF.

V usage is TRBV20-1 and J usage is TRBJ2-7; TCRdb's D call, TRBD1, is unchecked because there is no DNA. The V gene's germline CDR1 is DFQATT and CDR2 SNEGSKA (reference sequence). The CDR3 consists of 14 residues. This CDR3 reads CSARDQDRGYEQYF.

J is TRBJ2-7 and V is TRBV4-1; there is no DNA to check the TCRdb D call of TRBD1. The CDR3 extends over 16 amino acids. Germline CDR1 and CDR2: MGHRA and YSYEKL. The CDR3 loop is CASSQERGAVLFEQYF.

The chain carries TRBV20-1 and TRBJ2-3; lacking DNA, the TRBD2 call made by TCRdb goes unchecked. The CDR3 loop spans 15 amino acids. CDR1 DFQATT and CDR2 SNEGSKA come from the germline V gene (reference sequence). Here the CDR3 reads CSALPLAVYTDTQYF.

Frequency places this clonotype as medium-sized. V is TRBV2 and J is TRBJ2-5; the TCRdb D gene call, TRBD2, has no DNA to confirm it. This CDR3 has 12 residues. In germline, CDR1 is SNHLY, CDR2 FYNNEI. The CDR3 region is CASTSGSGTQYF.

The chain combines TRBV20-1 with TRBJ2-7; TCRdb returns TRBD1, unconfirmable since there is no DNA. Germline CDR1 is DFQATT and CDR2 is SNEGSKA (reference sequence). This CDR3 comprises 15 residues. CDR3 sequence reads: CSARDSGISSYEQYF.

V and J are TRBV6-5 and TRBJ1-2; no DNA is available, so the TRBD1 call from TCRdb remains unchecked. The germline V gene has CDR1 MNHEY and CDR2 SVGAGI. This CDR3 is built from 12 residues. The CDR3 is CASRTGISGYTF.

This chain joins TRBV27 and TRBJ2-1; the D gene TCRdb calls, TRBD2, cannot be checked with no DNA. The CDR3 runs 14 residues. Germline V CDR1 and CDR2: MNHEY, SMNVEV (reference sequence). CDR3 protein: CASRLGGWGNEQFF.

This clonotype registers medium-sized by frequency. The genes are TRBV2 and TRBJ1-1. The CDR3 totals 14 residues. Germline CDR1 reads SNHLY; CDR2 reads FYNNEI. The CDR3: CASSELQRYTEAFF.

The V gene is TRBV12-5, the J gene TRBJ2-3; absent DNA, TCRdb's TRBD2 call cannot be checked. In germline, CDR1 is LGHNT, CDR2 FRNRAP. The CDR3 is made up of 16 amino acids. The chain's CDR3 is CASGLGASGRIDTQYF.